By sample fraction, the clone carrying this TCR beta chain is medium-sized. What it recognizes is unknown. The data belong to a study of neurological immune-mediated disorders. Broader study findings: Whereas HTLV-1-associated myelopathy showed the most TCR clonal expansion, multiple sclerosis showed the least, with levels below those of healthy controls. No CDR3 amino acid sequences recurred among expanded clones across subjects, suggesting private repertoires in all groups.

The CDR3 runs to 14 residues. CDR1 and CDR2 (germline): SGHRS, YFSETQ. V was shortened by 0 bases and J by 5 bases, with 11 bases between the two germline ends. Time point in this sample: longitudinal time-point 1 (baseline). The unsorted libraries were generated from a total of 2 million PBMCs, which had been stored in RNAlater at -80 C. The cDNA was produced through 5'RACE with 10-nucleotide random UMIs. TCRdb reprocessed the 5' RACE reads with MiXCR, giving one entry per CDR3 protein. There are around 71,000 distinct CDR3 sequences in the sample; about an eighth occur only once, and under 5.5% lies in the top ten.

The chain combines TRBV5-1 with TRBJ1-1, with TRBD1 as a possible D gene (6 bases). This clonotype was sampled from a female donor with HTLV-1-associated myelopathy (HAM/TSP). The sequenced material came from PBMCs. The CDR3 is CASSLDGGATEAFF. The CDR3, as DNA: TGCGCCAGCAGCTTGGATGGGGGGGCGACTGAAGCTTTCTTT.